This T cell receptor (beta chain) derives from a study of CD8+ T cells in alopecia areata. Treatment in this sample: oral pan-JAK inhibitor, 5-10 mg twice daily. Details on this clone: Its antigen is as yet unknown.

Study-level findings and limits: With tofacitinib ongoing, many expanded lesional clones persisted in both scalp and blood. Tofacitinib yielded significantly lower scalp clonality and fewer expanded CD8+ clones among the top 100. Across lesional scalp, and particularly alopecia totalis/universalis, clonality surpassed that of normal scalp.

CDR3 size: 13 residues. Germline V gene data show CDR1 as SQVTM and CDR2 as ANQGSEA. Between the trimmed V and J ends, which lost 4 bases and 1 base, there was a span of 8 bases. RNA was isolated and reverse transcribed to cDNA, the sequencing template. Assay: immunoSEQ multiplex PCR; the TCRdb copy retains only in-frame clones and omits some. The sample yields about 120,000 clones, about 50% seen once. The V call is TRBV29-1, the J call TRBJ2-1; tentatively, D is TRBD1 (6 bases). This clonotype was sampled from a human donor with alopecia areata. The sequences come from CD4+ T cells sorted from blood, collected at week 4, from a patient treated with tofacitinib. CDR3 nucleotide sequence: TGCAGCGTTGGGCAGGGGTCCTACAATGAGCAGTTCTTC. Encoded protein: CSVGQGSYNEQFF.